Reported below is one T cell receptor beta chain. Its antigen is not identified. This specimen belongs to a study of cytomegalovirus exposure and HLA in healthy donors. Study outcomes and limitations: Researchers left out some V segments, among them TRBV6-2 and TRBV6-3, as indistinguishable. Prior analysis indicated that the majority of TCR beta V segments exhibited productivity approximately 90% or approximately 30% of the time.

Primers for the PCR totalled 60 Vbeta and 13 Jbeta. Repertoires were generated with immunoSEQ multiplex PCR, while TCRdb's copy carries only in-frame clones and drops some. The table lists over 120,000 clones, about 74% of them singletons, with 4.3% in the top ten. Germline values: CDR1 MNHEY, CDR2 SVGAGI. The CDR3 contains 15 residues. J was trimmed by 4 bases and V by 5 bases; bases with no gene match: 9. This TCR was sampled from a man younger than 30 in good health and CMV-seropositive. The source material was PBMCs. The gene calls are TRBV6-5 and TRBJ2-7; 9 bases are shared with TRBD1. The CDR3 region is CASSPGQGMLYEQYF. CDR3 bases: TGTGCCAGCAGTCCCGGACAGGGGATGCTGTACGAGCAGTACTTC.